The present TCR beta chain was sequenced within a study of blood T cell repertoires in COVID-19. In the study overall: Sites in the United States, Italy and Spain provided acute and convalescent COVID-19 samples.

Looked up from germline, CDR1 is LNHDA and CDR2 is SQIVND (reference sequence). The CDR3 runs to 13 residues. With V trimmed by 6 bases and J by 6 bases, 3 bases remained unmatched. Original handling: Reference gene primer amplification gave nucleated cell count estimates. Sequenced by immunoSEQ multiplex PCR; TCRdb stores in-frame clones only, minus some. V and J calls and clone size are as listed in that table; D and trimming were resolved from the DNA. The table has 45,000 to 60,000 clones, 65% to 90% seen once; the top ten hold roughly 1.3%. The TCR sequence derives from a man aged 55 to 70 with acute or convalescent COVID-19. Sequences were obtained from peripheral blood. The V gene is TRBV19, the J gene TRBJ1-4; 8 nucleotides align to TRBD1. This CDR3 is CASRGTGYEKLFF. CDR3 DNA: TGTGCCAGTAGGGGGACAGGATATGAAAAACTGTTTTTT. The variable domain in full, completed from reference TRBV19 and TRBJ1-4, reads DGGITQSPKYLFRKEGQNVTLSCEQNLNHDAMYWYRQDPGQGLRLIYYSQIVNDFQKGDIAEGYSVSREKKESFPLTVTSAQKNPTAFYLCASRGTGYEKLFFGSGTQLSVL.